Listed here are 12 T cell receptor beta chains from one sample, sequenced in a study of PD-L1 blockade in urothelial cancer. Described time point: peripheral blood 6 weeks after treatment start. Some clones are missing from TCRdb's copy, which holds only in-frame ones; the method was immunoSEQ multiplex PCR. Of 48,000 or so clones listed, 70% to 90% are singletons. The material was PBMCs, obtained around atezolizumab (anti-PD-L1) treatment. These receptors all come from a man between 65 and 85 years old with urothelial cancer.

In its sample, this clone was seen once. The V gene is TRBV28, the J gene TRBJ1-5, with 7 bases identical to TRBD1. Trimming took 1 base from V and 2 from J; bases not matched to a gene: 5. The CDR3 runs to 16 residues. CDR1 MDHEN and CDR2 SYDVKM come from the germline V gene. CDR3 residues: CASSLSTGEGNQPQHF. CDR3 nucleotide sequence: TGTGCCAGCAGTTTATCAACAGGGGAGGGCAATCAGCCCCAGCATTTT.

This sequence joins TRBV6-6 and TRBJ2-1, with 11 positions matching TRBD2. Germline CDR1 is MNHNY and CDR2 is SVGAGI (reference sequence). The CDR3 consists of 16 residues. V was pared by 5 bases and J by 5 bases, with 8 bases of the junction left unmatched. The CDR3 is CASSGTSSGGNNEQFF. The CDR3 DNA reads as TGTGCCAGCAGTGGCACTTCTAGCGGGGGGAACAATGAGCAGTTCTTC.

The chain joins TRBV19 to TRBJ1-5; D is undetermined. The CDR3 has 14 residues. Deletions cut 3 bases from V and 0 bases from J, with 6 bases between. CDR1 is LNHDA, CDR2 SQIVND, per germline (reference sequence). In DNA form, the CDR3 reads TGTGCCAGTAGTATGCAGATTAGCAATCAGCCCCAGCATTTT. Translation gives CASSMQISNQPQHF. Full variable domain (missing parts from reference TRBV19 and TRBJ1-5): DGGITQSPKYLFRKEGQNVTLSCEQNLNHDAMYWYRQDPGQGLRLIYYSQIVNDFQKGDIAEGYSVSREKKESFPLTVTSAQKNPTAFYLCASSMQISNQPQHFGDGTRLSIL.

The chain employs TRBV5-1 and TRBJ1-2; TRBD1 might be the D (5 bases). The V end was cut by 0 bases, the J end by 4 bases, with 10 bases between. Germline V gene sequence: CDR1 SGHRS, CDR2 YFSETQ. This CDR3 spans 14 amino acids. CDR3 bases: TGCGCCAGCAGCTTGGAGCAGGGCGGCTATGGCTACACCTTC. Translated: CASSLEQGGYGYTF.

V and J are TRBV30 and TRBJ2-5, with 7 bases aligning to TRBD1. Trimming removed 0 bases from V and 4 bases from J; junction bases left unmatched: 5. The CDR3 consists of 14 residues. Germline V gene data show CDR1 as GTSNPN and CDR2 as SVGIG (reference sequence). The DNA for the CDR3 is TGTGCCTGGAGTGTACGAGGGGGCCGAGAGACCCAGTACTTC. Amino acid sequence: CAWSVRGGRETQYF. Full variable domain (missing parts from reference TRBV30 and TRBJ2-5): SQTIHQWPATLVQPVGSPLSLECTVEGTSNPNLYWYRQAAGRGLQLLFYSVGIGQISSEVPQNLSASRPQDRQFILSSKKLLLSDSGFYLCAWSVRGGRETQYFGPGTRLLVL.

Points on this clone: This specimen includes other DNA sequences encoding the same CDR3. The chain uses TRBV7-9 and TRBJ1-1, with TRBD1 as a possible D gene (6 bases). CDR3 length: 14 amino acids. Germline V lookup: CDR1 SEHNR, CDR2 FQNEAQ (reference sequence). V lost 3 bases and J 1 base, leaving 9 bases between the germline ends. CDR3 amino acids: CASSLTQGNTEAFF. CDR3 DNA sequence: TGTGCCAGCAGCTTGACACAGGGGAACACTGAAGCTTTCTTT.

The DNA of the CDR3 is TGTGCCAGCAGCCAGACAGGTAGCAATCAGCCCCAGCATTTT. This sequence encodes CASSQTGSNQPQHF. The gene calls are TRBV25-1 and TRBJ1-5, with D perhaps matching TRBD1 (6 bases). The length of the CDR3 is 14 residues. The V gene's germline CDR1 is MGHDK and CDR2 SYGVNS. The germline V and J ends were trimmed by 6 bases and 0 bases, with 9 bases remaining between them. The entire variable domain, with the rest obtained from reference TRBV25-1 and TRBJ1-5, is as follows: EADIYQTPRYLVIGTGKKITLECSQTMGHDKMYWYQQDPGMELHLIHYSYGVNSTEKGDLSSESTVSRIRTEHFPLTLESARPSHTSQYLCASSQTGSNQPQHFGDGTRLSIL.

The chain uses TRBV2 and TRBJ2-1; the match to TRBD1 covers 9 bases. The CDR3 extends over 14 amino acids. Germline CDR1 reads SNHLY; CDR2 reads FYNNEI. V dropped 4 bases and J dropped 8; count of bases not matched to a gene: 6. The CDR3 spells CASSGDRVLYEQFF. As DNA, the CDR3 is TGTGCCAGCAGTGGGGACAGGGTTTTGTATGAGCAGTTCTTC.

The rearrangement uses TRBV5-5 and TRBJ2-7, with TRBD1 identical over 7 bases. Trimming removed 1 base from V and 3 bases from J; junction bases left unmatched: 13. Germline V gene lookup returns CDR1 SGHKS and CDR2 YYEKEE (reference sequence). The CDR3 consists of 17 residues. CDR3 nucleotides: TGTGCCAGCAGCTTGCAAACAGGGGTCGAGAACAGCTACGAGCAGTACTTC. Translated, it gives CASSLQTGVENSYEQYF.

The CDR3 sequence is CASSAIGGTGELFF. Here the CDR3 DNA reads TGTGCCAGCAGCGCCATCGGGGGCACCGGGGAGCTGTTTTTT. V is TRBV11-3 and J is TRBJ2-2, with D possibly matching TRBD2 (6 bases). V lost 5 bases to trimming and J lost 4 bases, with 11 bases between them. From germline, CDR1 is SGHNT and CDR2 YENEEA. The CDR3 has 14 residues.

The chain is built from TRBV11-2 and TRBJ1-2; perhaps TRBD1 as D (5 bases). V lost 4 bases, J lost 7 bases, and 22 bases lay in between. CDR1 is SGHAT, CDR2 FQNNGV, per germline. The CDR3 is 16 amino acids. The CDR3 sequence: CASSSNRSPYRSGYTF. For the CDR3, the DNA is TGTGCCAGCAGCTCCAACAGGTCTCCCTATCGAAGTGGCTACACCTTC.

This sequence joins TRBV11-3 and TRBJ2-7; 7 bases match TRBD2. Germline-derived CDR1 and CDR2 are SGHNT and YENEEA. The CDR3 loop spans 13 amino acids. V lost 1 base to trimming and J lost 7 bases; unmatched junction nucleotides: 4. The CDR3 protein is CASSLGTSREQYF. CDR3 bases: TGTGCCAGCAGCTTAGGGACTAGTAGGGAGCAGTACTTC.